This TCR beta chain was sequenced for a study of shared clonotypes between healthy human individuals. Clones were read by immunoSEQ multiplex PCR, and TCRdb kept only the in-frame ones, dropping some. This table has roughly 2.5 million clones, just over 90% appearing once. Germline V CDR1 and CDR2: SGHAT, FQNNGV. The CDR3 loop spans 14 amino acids. With V trimmed by 7 bases and J by 3 bases, 5 bases remained unmatched. This clone was detected a few times. This chain joins TRBV11-2 and TRBJ2-2, with 7 bases that match TRBD1. The specimen was naive CD4+ T cells sorted from blood. Subset here: CD45RA+ positively selected. The receptor's source is a man in his late teens or twenties in good health. The CDR3 sequence is CASNPTGYTGELFF. The CDR3 DNA follows: TGTGCCAGCAATCCGACAGGGTACACCGGGGAGCTGTTTTTT.